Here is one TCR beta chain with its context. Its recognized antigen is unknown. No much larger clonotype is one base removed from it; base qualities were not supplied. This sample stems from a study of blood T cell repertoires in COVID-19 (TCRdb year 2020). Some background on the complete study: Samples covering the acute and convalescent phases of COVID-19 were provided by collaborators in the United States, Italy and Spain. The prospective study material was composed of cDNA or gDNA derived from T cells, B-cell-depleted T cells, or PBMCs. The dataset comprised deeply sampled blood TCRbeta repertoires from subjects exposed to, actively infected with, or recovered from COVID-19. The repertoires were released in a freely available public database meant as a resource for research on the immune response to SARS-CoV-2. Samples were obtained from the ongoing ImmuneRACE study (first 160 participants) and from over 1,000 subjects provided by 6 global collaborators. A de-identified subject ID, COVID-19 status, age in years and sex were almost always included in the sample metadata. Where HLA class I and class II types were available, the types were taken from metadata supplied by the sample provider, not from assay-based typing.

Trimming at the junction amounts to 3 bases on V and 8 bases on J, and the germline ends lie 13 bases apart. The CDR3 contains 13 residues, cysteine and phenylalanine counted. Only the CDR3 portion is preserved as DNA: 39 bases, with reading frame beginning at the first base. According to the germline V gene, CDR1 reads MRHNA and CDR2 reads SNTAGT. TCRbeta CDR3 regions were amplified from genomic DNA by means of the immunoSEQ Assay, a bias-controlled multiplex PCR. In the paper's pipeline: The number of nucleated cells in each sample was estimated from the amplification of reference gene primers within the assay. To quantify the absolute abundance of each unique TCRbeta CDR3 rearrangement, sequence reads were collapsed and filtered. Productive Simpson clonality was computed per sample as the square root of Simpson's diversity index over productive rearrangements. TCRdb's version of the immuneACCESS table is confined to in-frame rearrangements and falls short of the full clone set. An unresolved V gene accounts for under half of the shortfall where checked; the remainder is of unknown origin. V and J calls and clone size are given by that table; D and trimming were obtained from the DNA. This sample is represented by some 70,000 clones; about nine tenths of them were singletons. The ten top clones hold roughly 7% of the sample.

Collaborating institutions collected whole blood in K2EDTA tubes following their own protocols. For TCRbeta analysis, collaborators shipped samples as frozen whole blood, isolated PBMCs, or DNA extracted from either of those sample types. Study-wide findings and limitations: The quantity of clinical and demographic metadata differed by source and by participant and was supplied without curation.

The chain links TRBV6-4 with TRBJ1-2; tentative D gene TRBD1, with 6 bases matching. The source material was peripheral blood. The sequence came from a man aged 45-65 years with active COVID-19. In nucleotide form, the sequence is TGTGCCAGCAGTGATCACAGGGTAGGCGGCTACACCTTC. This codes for CASSDHRVGGYTF.